This TCR beta chain was sequenced during a study of blood T cell repertoires in COVID-19. V lost 8 bases, J lost 1 base, and 11 bases lay in between. CDR3 length: 13 amino acids. Germline CDR1 MNHEY, CDR2 SVGAGI. Sequencing was performed with immunoSEQ multiplex PCR; in TCRdb, only in-frame clones are kept and a portion is missing. The top ten hold roughly 4% of the sample, which has around 230,000 clones, approximately 89% seen once. This clonotype originated in a woman aged 30 to 39 with acute COVID-19. Source material: PBMCs or T cells enriched from blood (not recorded which). The rearrangement uses TRBV6-5 and TRBJ1-1, with D possibly being TRBD1 (6 bases). The CDR3 DNA reads as TGTGCCAGCGTAGGGGGAAGGAACACTGAAGCTTTCTTT. The encoded protein is CASVGGRNTEAFF.